The entry below describes one T cell receptor beta chain. What it recognizes is unknown. V shed 2 bases, J shed 9 bases, and the junction held 6 bases outside the gene matches. The CDR3 totals 14 residues. MiXCR, applied by TCRdb to the 5' RACE reads, yields one record per CDR3 protein. The data contain 300,000 to 350,000 distinct CDR3 sequences, roughly 8.4% of them singletons. These data come from a study of T cells after yellow fever vaccination. For the study at large: For low cell numbers, libraries were made with SMART-Seq v4 Ultra Low Input.

Study-level results: Re-detected after boosting: most primary clones, more than 95% of CD4 and about 85% of CD8. FACS-sorted repertoires could contain abundant clonotypes contaminating from the bulk population.

The source is a man aged 18 to 30 who received the YFV17D yellow fever vaccine. Specimen: PBMCs, collected roughly 45 days after the first yellow fever vaccination. The V call is TRBV12-3 or TRBV12-4, the J call TRBJ2-4, with 8 bases lining up with TRBD2. The CDR3, as DNA: TGTGCCAGCAGTTTAAACGGGGGGGCCGTCATTCAGTACTTC. Translating gives CASSLNGGAVIQYF.